Below, 16 T cell receptor beta chains from the same sample are listed, as sequenced in a study of cytomegalovirus exposure and HLA in healthy donors. PCR involved 60 Vbeta and 13 Jbeta primers. TCRdb's table, derived via immunoSEQ multiplex PCR, lists solely in-frame clones and lacks some. This table holds 150,000 to 200,000 clones, about three quarters found once. Sequencing was carried out using PBMCs. Source of these receptors: a woman in her thirties or forties in good health and CMV-seronegative.

This clone appeared a single time. The chain joins TRBV5-6 to TRBJ2-6; D uncertain. Germline V gives CDR1 SGHDT, CDR2 YYEEEE. CDR3 size: 14 residues. V lost 2 bases, J lost 4 bases, and 7 bases lay in between. CDR3 amino acids: CASSFLSGANVLTF. CDR3 DNA: TGTGCCAGCAGCTTTCTATCGGGGGCCAACGTCCTGACTTTC.

The J gene is TRBJ2-2, the V gene TRBV25-1; 8 nucleotides line up with TRBD1. With V trimmed by 7 bases and J by 6 bases, 13 bases remained unmatched. The CDR3 is 16 amino acids. The V gene's germline CDR1 is MGHDK and CDR2 SYGVNS. CDR3 protein: CASTQTGTGRAGELFF. For the CDR3, the DNA is TGTGCCAGCACCCAAACCGGGACAGGCCGTGCCGGGGAGCTGTTTTTT.

This clone was found once. V usage is TRBV5-3 and J usage is TRBJ2-7; perhaps TRBD1 as D (5 bases). TRBV5-3 is recorded as an ORF, its role being uncertain. This CDR3 has 13 residues. The V end lost 8 bases, the J end lost 7 bases, and 19 bases lay between the germline ends. CDR3 coding DNA: TGTGCCAGCGAGCCGAGTCCAGGGCGAGAGCAGTACTTC. As protein: CASEPSPGREQYF.

The genes are TRBV11-2 and TRBJ1-2; TRBD1 is a possible D gene (6 bases). V gave up 4 bases and J gave up 2 bases, with 20 bases separating them. CDR1 is SGHAT and CDR2 is FQNNGV in the germline V gene. This CDR3 has 17 residues. The CDR3 nucleotides are TGTGCCAGCAGCTCGCCCGGGACAAAGTTCCTAAACTATGGCTACACCTTC. It is translated as CASSSPGTKFLNYGYTF.

On this clone itself: An end of the junction does not agree with germline; a read error may underlie this. Other DNA variants within this sample encode the same CDR3. J is TRBJ2-1 and V is TRBV5-6, with a weak D call TRBD2 (6 bases). From germline, CDR1 is SGHDT and CDR2 YYEEEE. The CDR3 contains 16 residues. CDR3 bases: TGCGCCAGCAGCTTGGGGGGTTTAACTAGCAGCTATGAGCAGTTCTTC. This gives the protein CASSLGGLTSSYEQFF.

This clone was seen more than once but under ten times. At the DNA level, this CDR3 is encoded by other sequences in the same sample as well. The chain has TRBV7-9 and TRBJ2-6; D is uncertain. V gave up 5 bases and J gave up 1 base, with 9 bases separating them. The CDR3 contains 15 residues. Germline CDR1 and CDR2: SEHNR and FQNEAQ (reference sequence). DNA for the CDR3: TGTGCCAGCAGCCCCCCCAGTTCTGGGGCCAACGTCCTGACTTTC. It yields the protein CASSPPSSGANVLTF.

V and J are TRBV5-1 and TRBJ2-2; tentatively, D is TRBD2 (7 bases). The germline V gene encodes CDR1 SGHRS and CDR2 YFSETQ. V was cut by 3 bases and J by 0 bases, with 9 bases left in between. CDR3 size: 15 residues. As DNA, the CDR3 is TGCGCCAGCAGCTGGGGGGGCCCGAACACCGGGGAGCTGTTTTTT. Translated, it gives CASSWGGPNTGELFF.

The rearrangement links TRBV6-1 to TRBJ2-7; TRBD2 matches 11 bases. Germline V lookup: CDR1 MNHNS, CDR2 SASEGT. The V and J ends lost 4 bases and 2 bases, in that order; junction bases with no gene match: 7. This CDR3 region has 16 residues. The CDR3 nucleotides are TGTGCCAGCAGTGGTTCGACTAGCGGGGCCACCTACGAGCAGTACTTC. Encoded protein: CASSGSTSGATYEQYF.

This clone has just a few counts. This chain joins TRBV5-1 and TRBJ2-7, with a tentative D call TRBD2 (5 bases). The ends were cut back, 2 bases at V and 6 bases at J, with 12 bases in the middle. The CDR3 is made up of 13 amino acids. Germline assignment: CDR1 SGHRS and CDR2 YFSETQ. The CDR3 nucleotides read TGCGCCAGCAGCTTTAGTCAAGAGGGCGAGCAGTACGTC. Translating it yields CASSFSQEGEQYV.

V gene TRBV27 combines with J gene TRBJ2-1, with 7 positions matching TRBD1. Germline CDR1 MNHEY, CDR2 SMNVEV (reference sequence). This CDR3 comprises 16 residues. V gave up 0 bases and J gave up 2 bases; unmatched junction bases: 4. The CDR3 sequence: CASSLSRGLTYNEQFF. DNA of the CDR3: TGTGCCAGCAGTTTATCGAGGGGGCTTACCTACAATGAGCAGTTCTTC.

Written as DNA, the CDR3 is TGTGCCAGTAGTATACAGGCGACTAGGGCCTACAATGAGCAGTTCTTC. Amino acids: CASSIQATRAYNEQFF. The V call is TRBV19, the J call TRBJ2-1; a possible D gene is TRBD2 (6 bases). V was cut by 2 bases and J by 2 bases, with 13 bases left in between. Per germline, CDR1 LNHDA and CDR2 SQIVND (reference sequence). The CDR3 runs to 16 residues. Filled out from reference TRBV19 and TRBJ2-1, the complete variable domain reads DGGITQSPKYLFRKEGQNVTLSCEQNLNHDAMYWYRQDPGQGLRLIYYSQIVNDFQKGDIAEGYSVSREKKESFPLTVTSAQKNPTAFYLCASSIQATRAYNEQFFGPGTRLTVL.

The chain has TRBV4-3 and TRBJ2-3; no clear D. Germline V lookup: CDR1 LGHNA, CDR2 YSLEER. The V and J ends lost 0 bases and 1 base respectively, with 5 bases between them. This CDR3 has 14 amino acids. CDR3 residues: CASSQEAGTDTQYF. The DNA of the CDR3 is TGCGCCAGCAGCCAAGAAGCTGGCACAGATACGCAGTATTTT.

This clone was detected a few times. The chain joins TRBV4-3 to TRBJ2-3, with 7 bases matching TRBD2. Germline values: CDR1 LGHNA, CDR2 YSLEER. The CDR3 spans 18 residues. The trim removed 1 base at V and 4 bases at J, leaving 14 bases unmatched. The CDR3 region is CASSQAFGWEGGADTQYF. CDR3 DNA: TGCGCCAGCAGCCAAGCTTTTGGGTGGGAGGGAGGGGCAGATACGCAGTATTTT.

The chain uses TRBV6-6 and TRBJ2-7; 8 nucleotides agree with TRBD2. This CDR3 contains 15 residues. V gave up 5 bases and J gave up 5 bases; unmatched junction bases: 11. The germline gives CDR1 MNHNY, CDR2 SVGAGI (reference sequence). The CDR3 loop reads CASSLPAGAVNEQYF. As DNA, the CDR3 is TGTGCCAGCAGTCTCCCAGCGGGAGCGGTAAACGAGCAGTACTTC.

The chain combines TRBV4-3 with TRBJ1-2; D is perhaps TRBD1 (5 bases). The CDR3 is made up of 18 amino acids. Germline values: CDR1 LGHNA, CDR2 YSLEER. Trimming shortened V by 0 bases and J by 1 base, and 18 bases separated the two germline ends. This CDR3 is CASSQDFLAEGLNYGYTF. The CDR3 DNA follows: TGCGCCAGCAGCCAAGATTTCCTTGCGGAGGGGCTTAACTATGGCTACACCTTC.

The rearrangement links TRBV4-2 to TRBJ1-3; the D is unclear. The CDR3 is 15 residues long. The germline V gene encodes CDR1 LGHNA and CDR2 YNFKEQ. The V gene lost 3 bases and the J gene lost 4 bases, with 13 bases spanning the gap. The CDR3 protein is CASSQPRSRGNTIYF. Written as DNA, the CDR3 is TGTGCCAGCAGCCAGCCTCGGAGTCGAGGAAACACCATATATTTT.